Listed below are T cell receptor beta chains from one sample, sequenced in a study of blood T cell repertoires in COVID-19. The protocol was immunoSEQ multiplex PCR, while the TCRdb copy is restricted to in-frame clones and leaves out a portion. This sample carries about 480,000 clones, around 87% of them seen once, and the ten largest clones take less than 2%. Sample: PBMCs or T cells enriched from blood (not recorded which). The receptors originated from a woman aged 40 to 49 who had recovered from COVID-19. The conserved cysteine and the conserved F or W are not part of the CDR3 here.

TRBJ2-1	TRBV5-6	ASSFSNGNEQF
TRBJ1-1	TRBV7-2	ASSSLSLFRDRRGSEAF
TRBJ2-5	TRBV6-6	ASQRGQEKETQY
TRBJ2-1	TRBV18	ASSLTRTYNEQF
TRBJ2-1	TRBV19	ASSRSGRGYNEQF
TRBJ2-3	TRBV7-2	ASSPGQGIPTDTQY
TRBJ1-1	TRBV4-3	ASRPSGTGRTEAF
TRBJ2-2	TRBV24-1	ATSGALAGINTGELF
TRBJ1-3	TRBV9	ASSAGGGSGNTIY
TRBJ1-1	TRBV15	ATSRGDWIDTEAF
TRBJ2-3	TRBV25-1	ASGFEGTQY
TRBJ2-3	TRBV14	ASSFSWLAGDADTQY
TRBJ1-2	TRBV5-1	ASSPGTGLNYGYT
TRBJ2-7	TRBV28	ASRYGGLGNYEQY
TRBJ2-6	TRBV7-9	ASSPPGQGALGANVLT
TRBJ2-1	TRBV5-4	ASSLGTSGNYNEQF
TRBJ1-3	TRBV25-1	ASSERSGSGNTIY
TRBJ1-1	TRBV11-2	ASSLVLGRPNTEAF
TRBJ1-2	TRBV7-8	ASSQLEGASYGYT
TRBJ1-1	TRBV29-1	SALQGVNTEAF
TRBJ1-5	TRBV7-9	ASSLSSGGNQPQH
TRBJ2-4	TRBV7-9	ASSVVQGVKNIQY
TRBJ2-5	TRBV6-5	ASSSGSQETQY
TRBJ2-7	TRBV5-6	ASSISVFYEQY
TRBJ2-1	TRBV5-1	ASSRDRVVSEQF
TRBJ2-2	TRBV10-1	ASSDSGRGSGELF
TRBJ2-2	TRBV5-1	ASSPLEQGTGELF
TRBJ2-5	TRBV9	ASSGQAQETQY
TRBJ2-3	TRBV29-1	SVEGSGRLSTDTQY
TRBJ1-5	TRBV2	ASSGRRNQPQH
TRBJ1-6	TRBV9	ASSVDELASPLH
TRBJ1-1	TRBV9	ASSPGEINTEAF
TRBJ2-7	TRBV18	ASSRAQIGGGGYEQY
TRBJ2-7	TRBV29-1	SVEGLKGQGRNSYEQY
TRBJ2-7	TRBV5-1	ASSSSRDSPYEQY